The rows below give T cell receptor beta chains drawn from one sample of a study of cytomegalovirus exposure and HLA in healthy donors. Some clones are missing from TCRdb's copy, which holds only in-frame ones; the method was immunoSEQ multiplex PCR. The table lists about 130,000 clones. The sequencing sample was made of PBMCs. These receptors originate from a woman aged 55-70 years in good health and CMV-seronegative. CDR3s include the opening cysteine and the closing phenylalanine or tryptophan. A D gene is named only where the DNA matches it firmly.

d_call j_call cdr3_length v_call cdr3_nt cdr3_aa
. TRBJ2-5 13 TRBV6-1 TGTGCCAGCAGCAAGGACAGTCAAGAGACCCAGTACTTC CASSKDSQETQYF
TRBD1 TRBJ2-3 16 TRBV10-1 TGCGCCAGCAGTGTCGGACAGGCCTCCGAGGGAGATACGCAGTATTTT CASSVGQASEGDTQYF
. TRBJ2-1 16 TRBV5-1 TGCGCCAGCAGCTTGCTACCTGTGAGCTCCTACAATGAGCAGTTCTTC CASSLLPVSSYNEQFF
TRBD1 TRBJ2-2 16 TRBV7-2 TGTGCCAGCAGCTTGGGGTGGACAGGGGACACCGGGGAGCTGTTTTTT CASSLGWTGDTGELFF
. TRBJ1-3 11 TRBV28 TGTGCCAGCAGTGACAGGTTTGCCATATATTTT CASSDRFAIYF
TRBD1 TRBJ2-2 17 TRBV4-1 TGCGCCAGCAGCCAAGTGGTCAGGGGGCTCGAGGGCGGGGAGCTGTTTTTT CASSQVVRGLEGGELFF
. TRBJ2-1 12 TRBV28 TGTGCCAGCAGTTTCGGGGAGTGGGGGCAGTTCTTC CASSFGEWGQFF
TRBD1 TRBJ2-7 13 TRBV28 TGTGCCAGCAGAACGCAGGGGGCCTACGAGCAGTACTTC CASRTQGAYEQYF
. TRBJ1-3 13 TRBV14 TGTGCCAGCGGCTCCTTTAAGGGAAACACCATATATTTT CASGSFKGNTIYF
. TRBJ2-1 11 TRBV13 TGTGCCAGCCGACTAGTCGATGAGCAGTTCTTC CASRLVDEQFF
. TRBJ1-6 14 TRBV5-1 TGCGCCAGCAGCTTGGAGGTCAGCGGGTCACCCCTCCACTTT CASSLEVSGSPLHF
TRBD2 TRBJ2-7 16 TRBV27 TGTGCCAGCAGCCTAACGGGGGGTAGCGGGTACTACGAGCAGTACTTC CASSLTGGSGYYEQYF
TRBD1 TRBJ1-2 18 TRBV19 TGTGCCAGTAACCAGAGACAGGGCGCTGCATTAGGTATCTATGGCTACACCTTC CASNQRQGAALGIYGYTF
. TRBJ1-1 13 TRBV5-1 TGCGCCAGCAGCCCGGACGGGGACACTGAAGCTTTCTTT CASSPDGDTEAFF
TRBD1 TRBJ1-4 14 TRBV6-5 TGTGCCAGCAGTTTACAGGGGGTTAGGGAAAAACTGTTTTTT CASSLQGVREKLFF